This T cell receptor (beta chain) stems from a study of blood T cells in healthy people across ages. CDR1 and CDR2 (germline): KGHDR, SFDVKD. This CDR3 region has 14 residues. Sample-barcoded 5' priming and a J-beta primer mix drove a second PCR of roughly 6 to 12 cycles. TCRdb passed the 5' RACE reads through MiXCR, listing each CDR3 protein once. The sample yields around 780,000 distinct CDR3 sequences, more than 25% seen once. The sample was also linked to a second study, of T cells of mothers and their children. That report notes: At about 1.5 ug per 15 ul, all of the extracted RNA went into cDNA synthesis. Related mother-child pairs showed slightly higher but non-significant overlap than unrelated pairs. There were no persistent microchimeric T cell clones detected.

This TCR derives from a boy aged 5 to 17 in good health. Sequencing was done on a sample of blood. The V call is TRBV24-1, the J call TRBJ2-5, with 7 bases fitting TRBD2. The assigned J gene may be wrong: the sequence end matches TRBJ2-1 better. CDR3 in amino acids: CATSDSPGGNEQFF. The CDR3 bases are TGTGCCACCAGTGATTCTCCGGGGGGCAATGAGCAGTTCTTC.